The rows below give T cell receptor beta chains drawn from one sample of a study of spatial heterogeneity in lung cancer. One entry per CDR3 protein results from TCRdb running MiXCR on the 5' RACE reads. The sample carries under 150,000 distinct CDR3 sequences, under 14% recorded once. The sequences come from PBMCs, collected at follow-up. These receptors came from a female donor with early-stage non-small cell lung cancer. The CDR3 runs from the conserved cysteine through the conserved F or W. D genes are given only for firm matches. Clone size is shown for a subset of rows, as once, few, many or a class of expanded clone.

.,13,TRBV29-1,TRBJ1-1,.,TGCAGCGTTGCTCAGGTTTTGAGGACTGAAGCTTTCTTT,CSVAQVLRTEAFF
many,14,TRBV3-1,TRBJ1-6,.,TGTGCCAGCAGCCCGACCGTTTATAATTCACCCCTCCACTTT,CASSPTVYNSPLHF
.,13,TRBV7-9,TRBJ2-3,TRBD2,TGTGCCAGCAGCTTAGAGGGGACTAGTCGCTTCCATTTT,CASSLEGTSRFHF
.,14,TRBV2,TRBJ1-2,.,TGTGCCAGCAGTGAAGCTACCGGGTTTCTAGGCTACACCTTC,CASSEATGFLGYTF
.,15,TRBV27,TRBJ1-2,TRBD1,TGTGCCAGCACTTCCTTCCGGGACAGAAACTATGGCTACACCTTC,CASTSFRDRNYGYTF
many,16,TRBV28,TRBJ1-2,.,TGTGCCAGCCGCCCCGAAAGGAAGCTGATTAACTATGGCTACACCTTC,CASRPERKLINYGYTF
.,16,TRBV4-1,TRBJ2-1,TRBD2,TGCGCCAGCAGCCAAGATATGGCTAGCGGGAGGGCCACGGAGTTCTTC,CASSQDMASGRATEFF
few,10,TRBV6-2/TRBV6-3,TRBJ1-2,.,TGTGCCAGCAACATTATGAGCTACACCTTC,CASNIMSYTF
many,14,TRBV29-1,TRBJ2-5,.,TGCAGCGTTCAGAAAAGTTGGCAGCAAGAGACCCAGTACTTC,CSVQKSWQQETQYF
.,16,TRBV7-8,TRBJ2-2,.,TGTGCCAGCAGCCTCCCCCGGCGGTTCGCCACCGGGGAGCTGTTTTTT,CASSLPRRFATGELFF
many,15,TRBV10-3,TRBJ1-2,TRBD1,TGTGCCACCACCCCAGGGGGCCCCCGTGGATATGGCTACACCTTC,CATTPGGPRGYGYTF
many,13,TRBV20-1,TRBJ2-3,TRBD2,TGCAGTGCTAGAGCTAGCGGCCCAGATACGCAGTATTTT,CSARASGPDTQYF
many,15,TRBV12-3/TRBV12-4,TRBJ2-2,.,TGTGCCAGCAGAAAAAGGGACCAAGACACCGGGGAGCTGTTTTTT,CASRKRDQDTGELFF
many,13,TRBV29-1,TRBJ2-1,.,TGCAGCGTGGGACACTCTCCTGGGAATGAGCAGTTCTTC,CSVGHSPGNEQFF
many,13,TRBV20-1,TRBJ2-1,.,TGCAGTGCTAGTCTAGGCCCCACCGGTGAGCAGTTCTTC,CSASLGPTGEQFF
many,17,TRBV3-1,TRBJ1-3,.,TGTGCCAGCAGCCACAGGGCGAAGGGGGGCTCTGGAAACACCATATATTTT,CASSHRAKGGSGNTIYF
many,14,TRBV27,TRBJ1-5,.,TGTGCCAGCAGACAGAGGGGCAGCAATCAGCCCCAGCATTTT,CASRQRGSNQPQHF
few,15,TRBV2,TRBJ2-5,.,TGTGCCAGCAGTGAAGCGCGGAGCCTACAAGAGACCCAGTACTTC,CASSEARSLQETQYF
.,15,TRBV20-1,TRBJ1-5,.,TGCAGTGCTTACGCGACGGGGCAAATGGGTCAGCCCCAGCATTTT,CSAYATGQMGQPQHF
few,13,TRBV4-1,TRBJ2-4,.,TGCGCCAGCAGCCAAGATGTCAGCTCAATTCAGTACTTC,CASSQDVSSIQYF
.,14,TRBV6-2/TRBV6-3,TRBJ2-7,.,TGTGCCAGCAGTCTCCGAGGCGTTTCACCCGGGCAGTACTTC,CASSLRGVSPGQYF
.,12,TRBV28,TRBJ2-7,.,TGTGCCAGCAGTTTCTATTCCTACGAGCAGTACTTC,CASSFYSYEQYF